The T cell receptor (beta chain) under discussion was sequenced for a study of blood T cell repertoires in COVID-19. The overall study: In each case, the material was cDNA or gDNA derived from T cells, B-cell-depleted T cells, or PBMCs.

Trimming shortened V by 0 bases and J by 1 base, and 8 bases separated the two germline ends. This CDR3 comprises 15 residues. The germline V gene has CDR1 SGHVS and CDR2 FNYEAQ. In the original workflow: Reference gene primer amplification in the assay estimated nucleated cell counts. Here immunoSEQ multiplex PCR was the method, and the copy in TCRdb shows in-frame clones only, minus some. V and J calls and clone size are given by that table; D and trimming were obtained from the DNA. The sample contains 80,000 to 100,000 clones, 75% to 90% of which appear only once. The rearrangement joins TRBV7-6 to TRBJ2-3, with D possibly matching TRBD2 (5 bases). Sample: peripheral blood. The clonotype originates from a woman in her 70s with acute or convalescent COVID-19. The CDR3: CASSLADGGTDTQYF. Written as DNA, the CDR3 is TGTGCCAGCAGCTTAGCGGACGGGGGCACAGATACGCAGTATTTT.